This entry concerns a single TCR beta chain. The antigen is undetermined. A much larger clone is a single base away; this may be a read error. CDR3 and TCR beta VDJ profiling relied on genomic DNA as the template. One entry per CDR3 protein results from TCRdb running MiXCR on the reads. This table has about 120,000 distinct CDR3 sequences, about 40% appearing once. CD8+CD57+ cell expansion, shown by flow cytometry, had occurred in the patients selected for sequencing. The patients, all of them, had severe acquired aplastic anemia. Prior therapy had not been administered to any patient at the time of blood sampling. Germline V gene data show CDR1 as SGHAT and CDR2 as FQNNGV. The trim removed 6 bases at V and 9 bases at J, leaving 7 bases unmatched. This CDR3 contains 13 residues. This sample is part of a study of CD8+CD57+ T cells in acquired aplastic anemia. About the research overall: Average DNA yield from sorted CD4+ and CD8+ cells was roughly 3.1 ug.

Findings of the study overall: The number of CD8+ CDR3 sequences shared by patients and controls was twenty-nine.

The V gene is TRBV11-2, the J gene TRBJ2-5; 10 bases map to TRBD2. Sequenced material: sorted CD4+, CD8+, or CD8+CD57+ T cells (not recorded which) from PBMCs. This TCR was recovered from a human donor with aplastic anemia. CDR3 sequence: CASSGLAVQAQYF. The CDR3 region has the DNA TGTGCCAGCAGTGGACTAGCGGTTCAGGCCCAGTACTTC.